The 12 T cell receptor beta chains given below trace back to one sample, sequenced in a study of T cell responses to AZD1222 COVID-19 vaccine. Assay: immunoSEQ multiplex PCR; the TCRdb copy retains only in-frame clones and omits some. Of about 180,000 clones in the sample, approximately 95% were seen once. The sample here was peripheral blood, taken 28 days after the second dose of the MenACWY control vaccine. These TCRs come from an adult who received the MenACWY meningococcal vaccine as a control.

The CDR3 DNA is TGTGCCAGCTCACCGGGACCGGGGAATGGAAACACCATATATTTT. The encoded protein is CASSPGPGNGNTIYF. This rearrangement joins TRBV18 to TRBJ1-3, with TRBD1 as a possible D gene (5 bases). The CDR3 sequence is 15 residues long. V shed 3 bases and J shed 3 bases, with 12 bases lying between them. Germline V gene data show CDR1 as KGHSH and CDR2 as LQKENI.

The V and J genes are TRBV5-5 and TRBJ1-1, with 7 bases that match TRBD1. Germline CDR1 reads SGHKS; CDR2 reads YYEKEE (reference sequence). The CDR3 consists of 14 residues. J gave up 2 bases and V 2 bases, and 3 bases lay outside the gene matches. The CDR3 sequence is CASSLRQGNTEAFF. In DNA form, the CDR3 reads TGTGCCAGCAGCTTAAGACAGGGCAACACTGAAGCTTTCTTT.

This clone occurred once. The chain links TRBV5-5 to TRBJ2-2, with 10 bases fitting TRBD2. The CDR3 sequence is 16 residues long. Germline CDR1 is SGHKS and CDR2 is YYEKEE (reference sequence). With 4 bases clipped from V and 6 bases from J, the junction kept 9 bases outside the gene matches. CDR3 protein: CASSPTFSGGSGELFF. In nucleotides, the CDR3 is TGTGCCAGCAGCCCAACTTTTAGCGGGGGGTCCGGGGAGCTGTTTTTT.

The chain couples TRBV21-1 to TRBJ1-2. TRBV21-1 is a documented pseudogene. This CDR3 region has 12 residues. The CDR3 reads CASKSRVLGYTF. The CDR3 bases are TGTGCCAGCAAGTCCCGCGTATTGGGCTACACCTTC.

This clone was seen once. The genes are TRBV4-3 and TRBJ2-7, with D hard to call. The CDR3 has 15 amino acids. Germline V gene data show CDR1 as LGHNA and CDR2 as YSLEER. V lost 0 bases and J lost 3, with 12 bases in between. CDR3 protein: CASSQESMRIYEQYF. CDR3 in DNA: TGCGCCAGCAGCCAAGAATCGATGAGGATCTACGAGCAGTACTTC.

The V and J genes are TRBV4-1 and TRBJ1-4; D remains ambiguous. Trimming left V 1 base short and J 0 bases short, with 9 bases between. CDR3 length: 16 residues. Germline V gene data show CDR1 as MGHRA and CDR2 as YSYEKL. This CDR3 is CASSQGWGATNEKLFF. The CDR3 DNA is TGCGCCAGCAGCCAAGGATGGGGAGCAACTAATGAAAAACTGTTTTTT.

The gene calls are TRBV7-9 and TRBJ2-7, with TRBD2 matching 7 bases. Germline assignment: CDR1 SEHNR and CDR2 FQNEAQ (reference sequence). The CDR3 contains 15 residues. V lost 5 bases to trimming and J lost 5 bases; unmatched junction nucleotides: 12. CDR3 sequence reads: CASSAGAGGENEQYF. The CDR3 DNA follows: TGTGCCAGCAGCGCGGGAGCGGGTGGGGAGAACGAGCAGTACTTC.

A note on this clone: Other DNA sequences in this specimen translate into the identical CDR3. The chain uses TRBV5-1 and TRBJ2-2; no clear D gene. Germline CDR1 SGHRS, CDR2 YFSETQ. The germline V and J ends were trimmed by 1 base and 1 base, with 8 bases remaining between them. The CDR3 has 15 amino acids. The CDR3 region is CASSLSGRNTGELFF. CDR3 sequence (DNA): TGCGCCAGCAGCTTGTCGGGCCGGAACACCGGGGAGCTGTTTTTT.

The chain couples TRBV14 to TRBJ1-6; D remains ambiguous. The CDR3 contains 13 residues. CDR1 SGHDN and CDR2 FVKESK come from the germline V gene. V lost 4 bases and J lost 7, with 8 bases in between. The CDR3 bases are TGTGCCAGCAGCCTGCCGGGGAATTCACCCCTCCACTTT. Its protein product is CASSLPGNSPLHF.

This rearrangement joins TRBV6-5 to TRBJ1-2; perhaps TRBD1 as D (6 bases). The V gene's germline CDR1 is MNHEY and CDR2 SVGAGI. The CDR3 loop spans 12 amino acids. Trimming left V 5 bases short and J 8 bases short, with 12 bases between. The CDR3 nucleotides are TGTGCCAGCAGTACCCCACAGGGAGGCTACACCTTC. Protein: CASSTPQGGYTF.

This clone was found a few times. The same CDR3 also results from other DNA sequences found in this sample. This chain links TRBV18 with TRBJ1-1, with TRBD1 matching 10 bases. Germline trimming cut 6 bases from V and 4 bases from J; bases unmatched to any gene: 5. This CDR3 is 14 amino acids long. Germline V CDR1 and CDR2: KGHSH, LQKENI. This chain's CDR3 is CASSPGQGGTEAFF. CDR3 sequence (DNA): TGTGCCAGCTCCCCCGGACAGGGGGGCACTGAAGCTTTCTTT.

This chain joins TRBV5-8 and TRBJ1-2; D may be TRBD1 (6 bases). CDR1 and CDR2 (germline): SGHTS, YDEGEE. The CDR3 is 14 residues long. Trimming cost V 5 bases and J 2 bases, with 13 bases left between them. CDR3 DNA: TGTGCCAGCAGTCTGGACAGACTGAACTATGGCTACACCTTC. It codes for CASSLDRLNYGYTF.